This TCR beta chain was recovered during a study of shared clonotypes between healthy human individuals. The wider study: Each donor contributed plates that comprised three CD4 naive, three CD4 memory, two CD8 naive and one CD8 memory.

The V gene lost 3 bases and the J gene lost 4 bases, with 13 bases spanning the gap. This CDR3 region has 15 residues. The germline V gene has CDR1 SGHVS and CDR2 FQNEAQ. The count of this clone is one. Measured with immunoSEQ multiplex PCR; TCRdb has only the in-frame clones, and not every one. The sample holds about 1,500,000 clones, 95% to 97% seen once. Those who donated were healthy HIV-negative adults, with no recent acute infections or vaccinations reported. The rearrangement joins TRBV7-8 to TRBJ1-5; D uncertain. This TCR was recovered from a man aged 25 to 40 in good health. The specimen sequenced was naive CD4+ T cells sorted from blood. Documented subset: CD45RA+ positively selected. The chain's CDR3 is CASSLNRGRNQPQHF. The CDR3 nucleotides read TGTGCCAGCAGCTTGAATCGAGGGAGAAATCAGCCCCAGCATTTT.